The clone carrying this TCR beta chain was seen a handful of times. Its specificity is not known. Using its own MiXCR run on the reads, TCRdb lists one record per CDR3 protein. Of about 920,000 distinct CDR3 sequences listed, around 31% are singletons. The sample comes from a study of T cell repertoires in cytomegalovirus infection. Study details: CMV infection plus the matching HLA type was flagged by public TCR beta signatures.

Study-wide results and limits: CMV carriers with the relevant HLA were identified by cumulative public TCR beta family frequency.

Looked up from germline, CDR1 is MNHNY and CDR2 is SVGAGI (reference sequence). The CDR3 length is 17 residues. Germline trimming cut 0 bases from V and 3 bases from J; bases unmatched to any gene: 7. The TCR originated in a human donor in good health (CMV status not recorded). Some clones in this sample may be carry-over from other donors' samples. The genes are TRBV6-6 and TRBJ2-7, with TRBD2 identical over 11 bases. This specimen was cultured CD8+ T cells from PBMCs, taken from culture after CMV antigen stimulation. The CDR3 region has the DNA TGTGCCAGCAGTTACTCGACGCTAGCGGGGGGTTTCTACGAGCAGTACTTC. Encoded protein: CASSYSTLAGGFYEQYF.